These 3 T cell receptor beta chains share one sample of origin, sequenced in a study of cytomegalovirus exposure and HLA in healthy donors. Researchers ran the PCR with 60 Vbeta and 13 Jbeta primers. Clones were sequenced by immunoSEQ multiplex PCR, and TCRdb holds only the in-frame ones, with some missing. This table holds about 160,000 clones, around 75% found once. Sequencing was carried out using PBMCs. The receptors stem from a woman between 50 and 59 years old in good health and CMV-seropositive.

The J gene is TRBJ1-1, the V gene TRBV6-5; D may be TRBD1 (5 bases). CDR1 is MNHEY, CDR2 SVGAGI, per germline. The CDR3 length is 16 residues. V lost 0 bases, J lost 1 base, and 12 bases lay in between. The DNA for the CDR3 is TGTGCCAGCAGTTACTCGATTCAGGGTTCGAACACTGAAGCTTTCTTT. Translation gives CASSYSIQGSNTEAFF.

Regarding this clone: Other DNA sequences within the sample encode an identical CDR3. In DNA form, the CDR3 reads TGTGCCAGCAGCAGGGACAGCAACTATGGCTACACCTTC. Translated: CASSRDSNYGYTF. The chain joins TRBV5-4 to TRBJ1-2; 7 bases map to TRBD1. Germline CDR1 reads SGHNT; CDR2 reads YYREEE (reference sequence). Germline trimming cut 4 bases from V and 2 bases from J; bases unmatched to any gene: 2. The CDR3 runs 13 residues.

The chain is built from TRBV15 and TRBJ2-5; 10 nucleotides align to TRBD1. CDR3 size: 16 residues. V was clipped by 3 bases and J by 5 bases; unmatched bases: 9. The germline gives CDR1 LNHNV, CDR2 YYDKDF (reference sequence). The CDR3 reads CATSRGRGQGFETQYF. The CDR3 DNA reads TGTGCCACCAGCAGGGGAAGGGGACAGGGGTTTGAGACCCAGTACTTC. Looking up the rest from reference TRBV15 and TRBJ2-5 gives the full variable domain: DAMVIQNPRYQVTQFGKPVTLSCSQTLNHNVMYWYQQKSSQAPKLLFHYYDKDFNNEADTPDNFQSRRPNTSFCFLDIRSPGLGDTAMYLCATSRGRGQGFETQYFGPGTRLLVL.